This record concerns one T cell receptor beta chain sequence. The sample is drawn from a study of blood T cell repertoires in COVID-19. In the original analysis: Counts of nucleated cells, estimated from reference gene primer amplification, were obtained. Clones were read by immunoSEQ multiplex PCR, and TCRdb kept only the in-frame ones, dropping some. Clone size and V and J calls were adopted from that table, with D and trimming inferred from the DNA. The sample holds about 240,000 clones; roughly 89% are singletons and the top ten take 2% to 3%. V gave up 7 bases and J gave up 0 bases; unmatched junction bases: 12. This CDR3 region has 16 residues. The germline gives CDR1 MNHNY, CDR2 SVGAGI (reference sequence).

The chain carries TRBV6-6 and TRBJ2-7, with 7 bases that match TRBD1. Sequenced input: PBMCs or T cells enriched from blood (not recorded which). The sequence was obtained from a woman aged 25 to 39 with acute COVID-19. The CDR3 DNA is TGTGCCAGCACCACTCTTGACAGGGCTACCTCCTACGAGCAGTACTTC. Protein sequence: CASTTLDRATSYEQYF.